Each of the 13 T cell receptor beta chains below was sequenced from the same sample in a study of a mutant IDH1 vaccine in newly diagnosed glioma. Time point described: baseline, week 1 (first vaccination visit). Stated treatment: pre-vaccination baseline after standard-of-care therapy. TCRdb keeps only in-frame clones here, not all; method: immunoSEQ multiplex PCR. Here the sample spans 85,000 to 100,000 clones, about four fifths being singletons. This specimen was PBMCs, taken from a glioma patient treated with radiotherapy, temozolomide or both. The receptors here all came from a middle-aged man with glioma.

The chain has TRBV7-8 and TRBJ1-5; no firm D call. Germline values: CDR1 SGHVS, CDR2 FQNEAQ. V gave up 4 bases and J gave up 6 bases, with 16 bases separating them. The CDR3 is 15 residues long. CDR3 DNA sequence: TGTGCCAGCAGCTCCGGGTCGCCCGTTGGTCAGCCCCAGCATTTT. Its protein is CASSSGSPVGQPQHF.

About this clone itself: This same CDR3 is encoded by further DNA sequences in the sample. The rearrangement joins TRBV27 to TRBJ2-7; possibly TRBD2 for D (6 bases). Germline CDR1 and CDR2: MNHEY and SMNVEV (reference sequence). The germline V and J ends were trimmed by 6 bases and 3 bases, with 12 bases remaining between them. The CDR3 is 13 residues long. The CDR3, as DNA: TGTGCCAGCAGAGGGGCGGGGCTCTACGAGCAGTACTTC. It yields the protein CASRGAGLYEQYF.

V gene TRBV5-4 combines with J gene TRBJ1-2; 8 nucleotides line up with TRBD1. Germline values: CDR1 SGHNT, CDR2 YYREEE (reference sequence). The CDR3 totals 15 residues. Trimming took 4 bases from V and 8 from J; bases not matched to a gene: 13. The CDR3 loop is CASSTTQGAGSGYTF. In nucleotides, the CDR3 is TGTGCCAGCAGCACCACCCAGGGGGCTGGGAGCGGCTACACCTTC. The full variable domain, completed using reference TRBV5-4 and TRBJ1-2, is ETGVTQSPTHLIKTRGQQVTLRCSSQSGHNTVSWYQQALGQGPQFIFQYYREEENGRGNFPPRFSGLQFPNYSSELNVNALELDDSALYLCASSTTQGAGSGYTFGSGTRLTVV.

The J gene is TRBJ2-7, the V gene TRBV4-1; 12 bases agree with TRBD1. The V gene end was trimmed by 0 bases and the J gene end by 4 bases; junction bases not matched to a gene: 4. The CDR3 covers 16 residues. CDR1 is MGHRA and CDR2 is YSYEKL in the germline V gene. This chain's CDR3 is CASSQDWGQGAYEQYF. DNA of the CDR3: TGCGCCAGCAGCCAAGATTGGGGACAGGGGGCTTACGAGCAGTACTTC.

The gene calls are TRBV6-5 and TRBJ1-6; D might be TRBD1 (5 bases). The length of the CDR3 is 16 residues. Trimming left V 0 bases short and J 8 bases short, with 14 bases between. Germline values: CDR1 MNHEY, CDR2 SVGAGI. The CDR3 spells CASSYSGARGDSPLHF. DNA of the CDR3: TGTGCCAGCAGTTACTCGGGCGCGAGGGGTGATTCACCCCTCCACTTT.

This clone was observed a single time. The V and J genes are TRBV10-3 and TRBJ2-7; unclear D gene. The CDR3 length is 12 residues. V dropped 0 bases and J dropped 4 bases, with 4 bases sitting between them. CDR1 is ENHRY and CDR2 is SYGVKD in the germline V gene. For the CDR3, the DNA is TGTGCCATCAGTGAGTCGAGGTACGAGCAGTACTTC. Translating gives CAISESRYEQYF.

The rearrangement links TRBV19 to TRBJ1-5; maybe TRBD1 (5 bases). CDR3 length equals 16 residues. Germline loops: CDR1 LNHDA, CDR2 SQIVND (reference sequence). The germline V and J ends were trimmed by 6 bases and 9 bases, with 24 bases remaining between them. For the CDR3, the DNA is TGTGCCAGTAGCCTAAGGGGCAGCGCCGGAATGACGCCCCAGCATTTT. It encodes CASSLRGSAGMTPQHF.

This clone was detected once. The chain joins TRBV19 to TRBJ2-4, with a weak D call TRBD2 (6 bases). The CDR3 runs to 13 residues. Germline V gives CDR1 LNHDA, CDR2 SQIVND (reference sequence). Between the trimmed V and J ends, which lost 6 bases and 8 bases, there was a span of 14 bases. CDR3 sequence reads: CASSPLRDYIQYF. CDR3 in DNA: TGTGCCAGTAGCCCGTTAAGGGACTACATTCAGTACTTC.

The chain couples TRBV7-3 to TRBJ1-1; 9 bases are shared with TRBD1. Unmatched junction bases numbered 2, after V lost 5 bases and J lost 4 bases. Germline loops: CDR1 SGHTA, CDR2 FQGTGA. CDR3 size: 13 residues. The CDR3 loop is CASSEDRGTEAFF. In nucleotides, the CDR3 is TGTGCCAGCAGCGAGGACAGGGGCACTGAAGCTTTCTTT.

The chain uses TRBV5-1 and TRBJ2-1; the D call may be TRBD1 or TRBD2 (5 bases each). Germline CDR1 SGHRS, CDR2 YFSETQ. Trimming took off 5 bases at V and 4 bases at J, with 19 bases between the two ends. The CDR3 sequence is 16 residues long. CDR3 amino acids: CASSSTPGTSYNEQFF. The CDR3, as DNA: TGCGCCAGCAGTTCCACGCCCGGGACCTCATACAATGAGCAGTTCTTC.

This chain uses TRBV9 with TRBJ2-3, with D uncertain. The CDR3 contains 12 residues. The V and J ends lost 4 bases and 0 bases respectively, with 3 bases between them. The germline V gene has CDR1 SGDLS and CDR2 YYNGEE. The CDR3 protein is CASSLSTDTQYF. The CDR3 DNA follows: TGTGCCAGCAGCCTCAGCACAGATACGCAGTATTTT.

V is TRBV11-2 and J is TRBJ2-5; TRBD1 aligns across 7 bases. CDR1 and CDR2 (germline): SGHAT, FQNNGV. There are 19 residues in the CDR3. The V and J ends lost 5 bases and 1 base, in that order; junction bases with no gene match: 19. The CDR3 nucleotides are TGTGCCAGCAGCCCGATGAAACAGGGGTTTAAGGTCGGCCAAGAGACCCAGTACTTC. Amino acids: CASSPMKQGFKVGQETQYF. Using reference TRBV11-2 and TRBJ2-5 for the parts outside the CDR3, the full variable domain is EAGVAQSPRYKIIEKRQSVAFWCNPISGHATLYWYQQILGQGPKLLIQFQNNGVVDDSQLPKDRFSAERLKGVDSTLKIQPAKLEDSAVYLCASSPMKQGFKVGQETQYFGPGTRLLVL.

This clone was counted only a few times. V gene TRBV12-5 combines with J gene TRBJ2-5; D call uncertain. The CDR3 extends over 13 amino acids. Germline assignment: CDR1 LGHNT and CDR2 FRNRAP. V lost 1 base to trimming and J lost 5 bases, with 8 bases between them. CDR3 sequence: CASGLGGSETQYF. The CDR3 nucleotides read TGTGCTAGTGGTTTGGGGGGTTCCGAGACCCAGTACTTC.